This T cell receptor (beta chain) was recovered during a study of vaccination and CD4 T cells after COVID-19. The wider study: Cells were stimulated with overlapping spike peptide pools from SARS-CoV-2, HCoV-NL63, HCoV-OC43 and HCoV-229E.

Treatment denoted: roughly 10-day PBMC culture with coronavirus spike peptide pools or control peptides (ViraFEST assay). CD4+ T-cell collection from the unexposed donor predated the COVID-19 pandemic (2011-2018). On this clonotype itself: Its antigen is unknown.

Germline CDR1 SEHNR, CDR2 FQNEAQ (reference sequence). With V trimmed by 5 bases and J by 7 bases, 5 bases remained unmatched. The CDR3 has 13 residues. The assay that was used to sequence DNA from cultured CD4+ T cells was the Oncomine TCR Beta short-read assay. The source of extracted genomic DNA was cultured CD4+ T cells. TCRdb called the PCR reads again in MiXCR, with one record for every CDR3 protein. The data show 8,500 to 13,000 distinct CDR3 sequences, about 27% seen once. This sequence originates from a human donor in good health. The chain carries TRBV7-9 and TRBJ1-5, with 7 bases matching TRBD1. The sequencing input was CD4+ T cells from blood, cultured in vitro. The CDR3 loop is CASSARGGQPQHF. The CDR3 bases are TGTGCCAGCAGCGCCAGGGGGGGGCAGCCCCAGCATTTT.